This T cell receptor (beta chain) comes out of a study of post-analysis software for immune sequencing data. The sample holds a few counts of this clonotype. Its antigen is as yet unknown. CDR1 is MNHEY, CDR2 SMNVEV, per germline (reference sequence). Trimming left V 5 bases short and J 0 bases short, with 16 bases between. The CDR3 is 16 residues long. Researchers reported that TCR beta cDNA libraries carried unique molecular identifiers. One entry per CDR3 protein, called by TCRdb with MiXCR from the PCR reads. The data contain roughly 800,000 distinct CDR3 sequences, roughly half of them seen just once; the ten biggest clones take up 4.6%. Study-wide results and limits: Among several TRBV segments more frequent in patients than controls were TRBV5-6, TRBV5-1 and TRBV20-1.

The clonotype comes from a girl aged 10 to 17 with multiple sclerosis. This rearrangement joins TRBV27 to TRBJ1-2; D call uncertain. The sequenced sample was blood. The CDR3 bases are TGTGCCAGCAGTGGTCGAAAAGTCCGCACTAACTATGGCTACACCTTC. Encoded protein: CASSGRKVRTNYGYTF.